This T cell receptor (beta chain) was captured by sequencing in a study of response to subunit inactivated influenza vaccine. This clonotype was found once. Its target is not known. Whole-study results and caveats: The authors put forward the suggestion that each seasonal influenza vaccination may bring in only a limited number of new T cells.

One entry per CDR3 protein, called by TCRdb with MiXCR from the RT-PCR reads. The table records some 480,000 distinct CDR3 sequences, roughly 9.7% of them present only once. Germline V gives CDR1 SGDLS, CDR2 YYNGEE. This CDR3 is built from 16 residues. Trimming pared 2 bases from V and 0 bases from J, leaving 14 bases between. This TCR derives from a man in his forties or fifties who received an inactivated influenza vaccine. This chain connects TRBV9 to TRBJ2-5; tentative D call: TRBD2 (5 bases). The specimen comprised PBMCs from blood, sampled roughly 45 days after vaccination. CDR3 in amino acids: CASSVGASPNQETQYF. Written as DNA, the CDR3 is TGTGCCAGCAGCGTGGGAGCTAGCCCCAACCAAGAGACCCAGTACTTC.